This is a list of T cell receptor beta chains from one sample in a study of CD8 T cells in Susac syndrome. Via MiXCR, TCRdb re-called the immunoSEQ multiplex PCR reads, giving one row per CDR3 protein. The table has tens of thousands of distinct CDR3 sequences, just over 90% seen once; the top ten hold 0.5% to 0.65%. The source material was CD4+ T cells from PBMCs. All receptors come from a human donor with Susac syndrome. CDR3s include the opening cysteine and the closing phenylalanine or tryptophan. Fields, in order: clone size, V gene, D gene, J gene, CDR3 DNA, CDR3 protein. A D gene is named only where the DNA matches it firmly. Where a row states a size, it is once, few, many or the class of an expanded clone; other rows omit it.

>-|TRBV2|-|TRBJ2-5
TGTGCCAGCAGTGAGGGACCGAGAAAAGAGACCCAGTACTTC
CASSEGPRKETQYF
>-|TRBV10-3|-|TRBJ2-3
TGTGCCATCAGGTTTGATCCCACAGATACGCAGTATTTT
CAIRFDPTDTQYF
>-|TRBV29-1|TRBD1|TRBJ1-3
TGCAGCGTTGAAGGGTCGACAGGGGGCACTGGAAACACCATATATTTT
CSVEGSTGGTGNTIYF
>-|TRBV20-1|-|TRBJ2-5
TGCAGTGCTAGAGTTACAGGAGAAGGCCAAGAGACCCAGTACTTC
CSARVTGEGQETQYF
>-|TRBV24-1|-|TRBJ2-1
TGTGCCACCAGTGATGCCACAGGGCAGAGGAATGAGCAGTTCTTC
CATSDATGQRNEQFF
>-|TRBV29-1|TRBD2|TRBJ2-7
TGCAGCGTTGGGGGACTAGCGGGAGAGCCTTACGAGCAGTACTTC
CSVGGLAGEPYEQYF
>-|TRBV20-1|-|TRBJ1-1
TGCAGTGCTAGAGAACAGGGCAACACTGAAGCTTTCTTT
CSAREQGNTEAFF
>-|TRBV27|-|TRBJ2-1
TGTGCCAGCAGCATACGCGGGACAGTACTAAATGAGCAGTTCTTC
CASSIRGTVLNEQFF
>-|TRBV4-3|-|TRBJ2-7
TGCGCCAGCAGCCAAGTAGGATTATCCGAGCAGTACTTC
CASSQVGLSEQYF
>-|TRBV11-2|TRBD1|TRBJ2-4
TGTGCCAGCAGCTATGGGACAGCTTTAGCCAAAAACATTCAGTACTTC
CASSYGTALAKNIQYF
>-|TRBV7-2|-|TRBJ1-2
TGTGCCAGCAGCACCCGGCCCCGGGACACCTTCAACTATGGCTACACCTTC
CASSTRPRDTFNYGYTF
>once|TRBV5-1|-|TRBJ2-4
TGCGCCAGCAGCCGAGCCGGGGACTCCGGGGACATTCAGTACTTC
CASSRAGDSGDIQYF
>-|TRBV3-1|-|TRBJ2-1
TGTGCCAGCAGCCAAGGGACTTTTGGCCGGGGGCAGTTCTTC
CASSQGTFGRGQFF
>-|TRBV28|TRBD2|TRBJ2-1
TGTGCCAGCAGTTACAATAGCGGGAGGGCCGATAGCTACTCCTACAATGAGCAGTTCTTC
CASSYNSGRADSYSYNEQFF
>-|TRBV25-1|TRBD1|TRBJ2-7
TGTGCCAGCTCGCGCGGGGACGGGACAGGGTTTTACGAGCAGTACTTC
CASSRGDGTGFYEQYF
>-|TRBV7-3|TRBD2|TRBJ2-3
TGTGCCAGCAGCTTAACTAGCGGGGATACGCAGTATTTT
CASSLTSGDTQYF
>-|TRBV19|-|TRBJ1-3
TGTGCCAGTAGCCAATCTGGAAACACCATATATTTT
CASSQSGNTIYF
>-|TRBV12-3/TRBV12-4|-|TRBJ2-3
TGTGCCAGCAGTAACCGGATGGCGACAGATACGCAGTATTTT
CASSNRMATDTQYF
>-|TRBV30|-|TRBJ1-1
TGTGCCTGGGGAATTGCCGGGACGCGAGGTACTGAAGCTTTCTTT
CAWGIAGTRGTEAFF
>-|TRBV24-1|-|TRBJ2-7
TGTGCCACCAGTCTCTCGGACGAGCAGTACTTC
CATSLSDEQYF
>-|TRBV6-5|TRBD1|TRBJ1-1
TGTGCCAGCAGTGGACAGGACACTGAAGCTTTCTTT
CASSGQDTEAFF
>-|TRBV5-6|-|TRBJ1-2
TGTGCCAGCAGCTTGGCCCAGTTACGGGGGGACTATGGCTACACCTTC
CASSLAQLRGDYGYTF
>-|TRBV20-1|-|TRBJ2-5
TGCAGTGCCCTGACGGGGGCCGAAGAGACCCAGTACTTC
CSALTGAEETQYF
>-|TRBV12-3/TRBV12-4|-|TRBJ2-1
TGTGCCAGCAGTTCCCCGATGACGAGGGGCAATGAGCAGTTCTTC
CASSSPMTRGNEQFF
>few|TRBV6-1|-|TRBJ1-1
TGTGCCAGCACCGAACAGGGCAACACTGAAGCTTTCTTT
CASTEQGNTEAFF
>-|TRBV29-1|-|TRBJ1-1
TGCAGCGTTCAGCTCGAGCCTTACACTGAAGCTTTCTTT
CSVQLEPYTEAFF
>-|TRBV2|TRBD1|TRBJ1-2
TGTGCCAGCAGCCGTTTATCCGGGACAGGTTCCCTCGGGACCTTC
CASSRLSGTGSLGTF
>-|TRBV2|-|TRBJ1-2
TGTGCCAGCAGTGAGGACAGCCACAATGGCTACACCTTC
CASSEDSHNGYTF
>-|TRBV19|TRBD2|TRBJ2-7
TGTGCCAGTAGCCCGGGACTAGCGGGGCCGAGCTCCTACGAGCAGTACTTC
CASSPGLAGPSSYEQYF
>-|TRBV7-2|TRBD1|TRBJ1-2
TGTGCCAGCAGCTTGGGGACAGGGGACTATGGCTACACCTTC
CASSLGTGDYGYTF
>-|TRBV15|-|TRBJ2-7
TGTGCCACCAGCCGATTCGGACTAGGGGGGAATCAGCAGTACTTC
CATSRFGLGGNQQYF
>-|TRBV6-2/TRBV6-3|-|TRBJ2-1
TGTGCCAGCAGGCAGCGCCAGAGCTCCTACAATGAGCAGTTCTTC
CASRQRQSSYNEQFF
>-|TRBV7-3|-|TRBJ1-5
TGTGCCAGCAGCTTAGACAGGAATCAGCCCCAGCATTTT
CASSLDRNQPQHF
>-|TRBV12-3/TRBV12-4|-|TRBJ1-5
TGTGCCAGCAGAAGGGGCGCGGGCCAGCCCCAGCATTTT
CASRRGAGQPQHF
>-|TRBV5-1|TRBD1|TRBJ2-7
TGCGCCAGCAGCCCAAATACCGGGACAGGTTCCTACGAGCAGTACTTC
CASSPNTGTGSYEQYF
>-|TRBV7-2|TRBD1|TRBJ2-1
TGTGCCAGCAGCTCAAACTCCGGGACAGGGTCCCGCAATGAGCAGTTCTTC
CASSSNSGTGSRNEQFF
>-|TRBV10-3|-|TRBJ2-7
TGTGCCATCGGTTACAGGGATGAGCAGTACTTC
CAIGYRDEQYF
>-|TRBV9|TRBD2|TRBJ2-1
TGTGCCAGCAGCGGCCGTGGGACTAGCTCTCAGTTCTTC
CASSGRGTSSQFF
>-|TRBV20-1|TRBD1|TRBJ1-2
TGCAGTGCTATCGACAGGGGCCGGATCTATGGCTACACCTTC
CSAIDRGRIYGYTF
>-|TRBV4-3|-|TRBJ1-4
TGCGCCAGCAGCCGGAGTAGTTGGATTAATGAAAAACTGTTTTTT
CASSRSSWINEKLFF
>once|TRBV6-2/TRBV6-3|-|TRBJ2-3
TGTGCCAGCAGTTACTCCTCGGCCGCGGGAACGCAGTATTTT
CASSYSSAAGTQYF
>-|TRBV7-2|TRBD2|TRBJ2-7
TGTGCCAGCAGCCCTCAAGGACTAGCTACCTACGAGCAGTACTTC
CASSPQGLATYEQYF